The next 5 T cell receptor beta chains were all read from a single sample in a study of T cell responses to AZD1222 COVID-19 vaccine (dated by TCRdb to 2020 to 2023). The method behind the library was the immunoSEQ multiplex PCR assay. The immuneACCESS repertoire file appears here via TCRdb, limited to in-frame rearrangements. These files lack a portion of the clones; in checked studies, under half of the deficit traces to unresolved V genes, and the cause of the others is not known. In this sample the table shows around 180,000 clones, under 95% of which occur a single time. Roughly 1.7% of the sample is held by the ten biggest clonotypes. The sample's time point label, decoded: about 28 days (+/-7) after the second vaccine dose. The specimen comprised peripheral blood, sampled 28 days after the second AZD1222 dose. The receptors derive from an adult who received the AZD1222 COVID-19 vaccine.

The rearrangement joins TRBV7-6 to TRBJ1-1, with D unclear. With 6 bases removed from V and 0 bases from J, the gap between germline ends came to 8 bases. The germline gives CDR1 SGHVS, CDR2 FNYEAQ. The CDR3 consists of 13 residues. CDR3 protein: CASRGPLNTEAFF. The CDR3 DNA reads as TGTGCCAGCAGGGGTCCATTGAACACTGAAGCTTTCTTT. Drawing the rest from reference TRBV7-6 and TRBJ1-1, the complete variable domain is GAGVSQSPRYKVTKRGQDVALRCDPISGHVSLYWYRQALGQGPEFLTYFNYEAQQDKSGLPNDRFSAERPEGSISTLTIQRTEQRDSAMYRCASRGPLNTEAFFGQGTRLTVV.

In this sample, this clone turned up a few times. The chain is built from TRBV30 and TRBJ2-2; D possibly corresponds to TRBD2 (6 bases). Between the trimmed V and J ends, which lost 2 bases and 1 base, there was a span of 11 bases. The germline V gene encodes CDR1 GTSNPN and CDR2 SVGIG (reference sequence). This CDR3 is 15 amino acids long. The CDR3 loop is CAWSRLAMNTGELFF. CDR3 DNA: TGTGCCTGGAGTAGGCTAGCGATGAACACCGGGGAGCTGTTTTTT.

The chain combines TRBV11-3 with TRBJ2-1, with 9 nucleotides matching TRBD2. Germline V lookup: CDR1 SGHNT, CDR2 YENEEA. The CDR3 extends over 16 amino acids. The trim removed 5 bases at V and 7 bases at J, leaving 12 bases unmatched. The CDR3 nucleotides are TGTGCCAGCAGCCATAGCGGAGCGGGAGGAAGGAATGAGCAGTTCTTC. Amino acid sequence: CASSHSGAGGRNEQFF.

This clone was recorded once. V usage is TRBV6-6 and J usage is TRBJ2-7, with 7 bases identical to TRBD1. With V trimmed by 6 bases and J by 3 bases, 5 bases remained unmatched. This CDR3 region has 13 residues. From germline, CDR1 is MNHNY and CDR2 SVGAGI (reference sequence). DNA of the CDR3: TGTGCCAGCAGCCGGTCAGGGGGCTACGAGCAGTACTTC. Protein: CASSRSGGYEQYF.

The chain employs TRBV7-9 and TRBJ2-7; TRBD2 agrees at 8 bases. CDR1 and CDR2 (germline): SEHNR, FQNEAQ (reference sequence). Trimming cost V 2 bases and J 6 bases; bases outside gene matches: 6. The CDR3 spans 14 residues. The DNA of the CDR3 is TGTGCCAGCAGCTTAAGGACTAGCTTGGGCGAGCAGTACTTC. This encodes CASSLRTSLGEQYF.